The 27 T cell receptor beta chains listed next were all sequenced from one sample in a study of CXCR3-negative and CXCR3-positive naive CD8 T cells. General study points: The study found more hydrophobic TRB CDR3s in CXCR3-positive naive cells than in CXCR3-negative naive cells.

UMI-labeled TRB cDNA libraries were prepared by 5' RACE. TCRdb re-called the 5' RACE reads and shows each CDR3 protein once, DNA omitted. The sample holds around 63,000 distinct CDR3 sequences. These TCRs' antigens remain unknown. Material: naive CXCR3+ CD8+ T cells from blood. Sample subset: CD45RO-CCR7+CD27+CD95- naive CD8+ T cells expressing CXCR3 (TNR3+). The source of these receptors is a human donor in good health. Some clones in this sample may be carry-over from other donors' samples.

The rearrangement links TRBV20-1 to TRBJ1-3; TCRdb lists TRBD1, though no DNA is available to test this call. This CDR3 has 15 residues. CDR1 and CDR2 from the germline V gene are DFQATT and SNEGSKA (reference sequence). CDR3 region: CSARDRDRDGNTIYF.

This chain connects TRBV29-1 to TRBJ2-5. This CDR3 is 13 amino acids long. Germline V gene data show CDR1 as SQVTM and CDR2 as ANQGSEA. CDR3 residues: CSVVGLNQETQYF.

V is TRBV28 and J is TRBJ2-7; as DNA is missing, the TRBD2 call by TCRdb cannot be tested. This CDR3 comprises 13 residues. Germline values: CDR1 MDHEN, CDR2 SYDVKM. The CDR3 is CASSYRGANEQYF.

V gene TRBV10-3 combines with J gene TRBJ1-2; TCRdb designates TRBD1, a call that cannot be tested without DNA. The CDR3 sequence is 11 residues long. Germline lookup yields CDR1 ENHRY and CDR2 SYGVKD. The CDR3 reads CAIPGSDGYTF.

The chain has TRBV30 and TRBJ2-7; checking the TCRdb D call of TRBD1 is not possible without DNA. This CDR3 comprises 12 residues. Germline CDR1 and CDR2: GTSNPN and SVGIG (reference sequence). CDR3 loop: CAWTGSSYEQYF.

The chain employs TRBV27 and TRBJ2-2. The CDR3 sequence is 13 residues long. Germline CDR1 is MNHEY and CDR2 is SMNVEV (reference sequence). This chain's CDR3 is CASSHTYTGELFF.

The J gene is TRBJ1-5, the V gene TRBV12-5; lacking DNA, the TRBD1 call made by TCRdb goes unchecked. CDR3 length: 12 amino acids. Germline V gene lookup returns CDR1 LGHNT and CDR2 FRNRAP. CDR3 protein: CLLGQGNQPQHF.

The V call is TRBV10-2, the J call TRBJ2-3. The CDR3 covers 14 residues. Germline CDR1 is WSHSY and CDR2 is SAAADI. This chain's CDR3 is CASSFVTRIDTQYF.

The chain uses TRBV15 and TRBJ2-1; checking the TCRdb D call of TRBD1 is not possible without DNA. Germline V gene data show CDR1 as LNHNV and CDR2 as YYDKDF (reference sequence). The CDR3 spans 15 residues. The CDR3 is CATSRDQGSYNEQFF. The entire variable domain, with the rest obtained from reference TRBV15 and TRBJ2-1, is as follows: DAMVIQNPRYQVTQFGKPVTLSCSQTLNHNVMYWYQQKSSQAPKLLFHYYDKDFNNEADTPDNFQSRRPNTSFCFLDIRSPGLGDTAMYLCATSRDQGSYNEQFFGPGTRLTVL.

The chain uses TRBV29-1 and TRBJ2-2. Germline-derived CDR1 and CDR2 are SQVTM and ANQGSEA. The CDR3 is made up of 13 amino acids. The CDR3 protein is CSVEADYTGELFF.

The chain carries TRBV29-1 and TRBJ2-1. The CDR3 is 12 amino acids. Per the germline V gene, CDR1 is SQVTM and CDR2 is ANQGSEA. This CDR3 is CSVEDLGNEQFF.

V gene TRBV6-2 or TRBV6-3 combines with J gene TRBJ2-5; TCRdb names TRBD1, which stays unverified in the absence of DNA. The CDR3 extends over 13 amino acids. Germline V CDR1 and CDR2: MNHEY, SVGEGT. The CDR3 loop is CASNLGTAETQYF.

This chain links TRBV7-9 with TRBJ2-3. The CDR3 length is 14 residues. Germline loops: CDR1 SEHNR, CDR2 FQNEAQ (reference sequence). The CDR3 region is CASSLVSTTDTQYF.

This chain links TRBV20-1 with TRBJ2-3; the D call from TCRdb, TRBD2, cannot be confirmed without DNA. Looked up from germline, CDR1 is DFQATT and CDR2 is SNEGSKA (reference sequence). The CDR3 is 19 residues long. This chain's CDR3 is CSAQLLAGGPILSTDTQYF.

The J gene is TRBJ2-7, the V gene TRBV11-2; TCRdb reports TRBD2, a call that lacks DNA to check it against. CDR1 SGHAT and CDR2 FQNNGV come from the germline V gene. The CDR3 covers 14 residues. The CDR3 loop is CASSFGTGLYEQYF.

The chain joins TRBV7-9 to TRBJ2-2; the TCRdb call, TRBD1, lacks DNA for checking. Germline V gives CDR1 SEHNR, CDR2 FQNEAQ (reference sequence). This CDR3 contains 17 residues. The CDR3 is CASSLAPGTGVTGELFF.

V gene TRBV12-3 or TRBV12-4 combines with J gene TRBJ2-5; TCRdb returns TRBD1, unconfirmable since there is no DNA. The CDR3 consists of 12 residues. The CDR3 spells CASSSDRETQYF.

The chain recombines TRBV7-9 with TRBJ2-7; TCRdb outputs TRBD2, but without DNA this stays unchecked. Per the germline V gene, CDR1 is SEHNR and CDR2 is FQNEAQ (reference sequence). The length of the CDR3 is 15 residues. CDR3 region: CASSSTGVAVYEQYF.

The chain is built from TRBV7-9 and TRBJ2-5; the TCRdb call, TRBD2, lacks DNA for checking. Germline CDR1 reads SEHNR; CDR2 reads FQNEAQ (reference sequence). This CDR3 has 14 amino acids. CDR3 region: CASSSTSGEETQYF.

The rearrangement joins TRBV6-6 to TRBJ2-7; TCRdb outputs TRBD1, but without DNA this stays unchecked. The CDR3 spans 15 residues. The V gene's germline CDR1 is MNHNY and CDR2 SVGAGI (reference sequence). The CDR3 sequence is CASSSPGQGAYEQYF.

This rearrangement joins TRBV20-1 to TRBJ1-2. CDR1 is DFQATT and CDR2 is SNEGSKA in the germline V gene (reference sequence). The CDR3 length is 14 residues. The CDR3 spells CSASKSGLEYGYTF.

V is TRBV11-2 and J is TRBJ2-1. The germline V gene encodes CDR1 SGHAT and CDR2 FQNNGV. This CDR3 spans 13 amino acids. The CDR3 loop is CASSLGWGAEQFF.

This chain links TRBV11-2 with TRBJ2-2. Germline CDR1 SGHAT, CDR2 FQNNGV. The CDR3 length is 13 residues. CDR3 amino acids: CASSLGVPGELFF.

The chain couples TRBV11-2 to TRBJ2-7; checking the TCRdb D call of TRBD2 is not possible without DNA. Germline CDR1 and CDR2: SGHAT and FQNNGV. The CDR3 extends over 17 amino acids. The CDR3 region is CASSYRLAGGGSYEQYF.

The rearrangement links TRBV6-5 to TRBJ2-7. Per the germline V gene, CDR1 is MNHEY and CDR2 is SVGAGI. The length of the CDR3 is 13 residues. The CDR3 spells CAVGRLTSYEQYF.

The J gene is TRBJ2-1, the V gene TRBV28; the TCRdb call, TRBD1, lacks DNA for checking. The CDR3 extends over 14 amino acids. Per germline, CDR1 MDHEN and CDR2 SYDVKM. The CDR3 sequence: CASSLLDIYNEQFF.

The chain is built from TRBV7-2 and TRBJ2-1. The CDR3 loop spans 12 amino acids. Per germline, CDR1 SGHTA and CDR2 FQGNSA. Here the CDR3 reads CASSLAHNEQFF.